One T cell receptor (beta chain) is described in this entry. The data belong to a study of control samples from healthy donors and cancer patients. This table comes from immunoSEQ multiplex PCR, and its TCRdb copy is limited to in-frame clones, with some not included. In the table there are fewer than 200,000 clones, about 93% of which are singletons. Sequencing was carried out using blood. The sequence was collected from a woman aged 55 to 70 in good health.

The CDR3 coding sequence is TGCGCCAGCAGCCAATCGGACAGGGTTCTGGGAGAGCAGTACTTC. Its protein is CASSQSDRVLGEQYF. The V call is TRBV4-1, the J call TRBJ2-7, with TRBD1 identical over 8 bases. The CDR3 is made up of 15 amino acids. CDR1 is MGHRA, CDR2 YSYEKL, per germline. V shed 2 bases and J 7 bases; nucleotides not matched to a gene: 10.